These T cell receptor beta chains were read from a single sample in a study of T cell changes during pregnancy in multiple sclerosis. Profiling relied on immunoSEQ multiplex PCR, and the TCRdb table lists in-frame clones only, not all of them. The sample comprises 23,000 or so clones, 86% of which are singletons, and about 12% rests with the top ten. Sample: CD8+ T cells from peripheral blood mononuclear cells, taken in the first trimester of pregnancy. All receptors derive from a female donor in good health, enrolled as a control in a pregnancy study. The CDR3 runs from the conserved cysteine through the conserved F or W. The D gene is left open where the match is weak. Clone size is given for some rows only: seen once, a few or many times, or a class if the clone is expanded.

cdr3_aa cdr3_nt d_call j_call clone_size v_call
CASSGSGGDTGELFF TGTGCCAGCAGTGGTAGCGGGGGGGACACCGGGGAGCTGTTTTTT TRBD2 TRBJ2-2 - TRBV6-1
CASSLEQVFPPGEQFF TGTGCCAGCAGCTTAGAACAGGTCTTCCCACCCGGTGAGCAGTTCTTC - TRBJ2-1 - TRBV13
CASSLPAGMNEQFF TGTGCCAGTAGTCTTCCGGCAGGTATGAATGAGCAGTTCTTC - TRBJ2-1 - TRBV19
CASSNLAWTGTREAFF TGTGCCAGTAGTAACCTAGCCTGGACAGGGACGCGGGAAGCTTTCTTT TRBD1 TRBJ1-1 - TRBV19
CASSPASGSNEQFF TGTGCCAGCTCGCCAGCCAGCGGGAGCAATGAGCAGTTCTTC TRBD2 TRBJ2-1 - TRBV7-3
CASSLEGNTIYF TGTGCCAGCAGCCTCGAGGGAAACACCATATATTTT - TRBJ1-3 - TRBV7-9
CASTNREGKNIQYF TGTGCCAGCACGAACAGGGAAGGTAAAAACATTCAGTACTTC - TRBJ2-4 - TRBV28
CASSLSLSGPGSYEQYF TGTGCCAGCAGTTTATCTTTGAGCGGTCCGGGTTCCTACGAGCAGTACTTC - TRBJ2-7 once TRBV28
CASSPQSNQPQHF TGTGCCAGCAGCCCCCAAAGCAATCAGCCCCAGCATTTT - TRBJ1-5 - TRBV6-4
CASSIMSYNEQFF TGTGCCAGTAGTATTATGTCCTACAATGAGCAGTTCTTC - TRBJ2-1 - TRBV19
CASSLTGEDQPQHF TGCGCCAGCAGTTTGACAGGGGAGGATCAGCCCCAGCATTTT TRBD1 TRBJ1-5 - TRBV4-1
CASSRLAGLYNEQFF TGTGCCAGCAGTCGCCTAGCGGGGCTATACAATGAGCAGTTCTTC TRBD2 TRBJ2-1 - TRBV2
CASSKGGSKTYNEQFF TGTGCCAGCAGCAAGGGGGGGTCCAAGACCTACAATGAGCAGTTCTTC - TRBJ2-1 - TRBV7-2
CASSLSFGGASQPQHF TGTGCCAGCAGTTTATCCTTCGGGGGGGCGAGTCAGCCCCAGCATTTT - TRBJ1-5 - TRBV27
CATSRGTSGGETQYF TGTGCCACCAGCAGAGGGACTAGCGGGGGGGAGACCCAGTACTTC TRBD2 TRBJ2-5 many TRBV15
CSVQRGREQYF TGCAGCGTCCAAAGAGGGCGCGAGCAGTACTTC - TRBJ2-7 - TRBV29-1
CASARQGVKGEQYF TGTGCCAGCGCACGACAGGGGGTAAAGGGCGAGCAGTACTTC TRBD1 TRBJ2-7 - TRBV28
CASSVGAGGRNTEAFF TGTGCCAGCAGCGTAGGGGCAGGGGGCAGGAACACTGAAGCTTTCTTT TRBD1 TRBJ1-1 - TRBV9
CASSLGGVPYNEQFF TGTGCCAGCAGCTTAGGGGGGGTACCCTACAATGAGCAGTTCTTC - TRBJ2-1 once TRBV7-9
CASSAGDRGQETQYF TGTGCCAGCAGCGCCGGGGACAGGGGGCAAGAGACCCAGTACTTC TRBD1 TRBJ2-5 - TRBV9
CASSRLSTHNEQFF TGTGCCAGCAGTAGACTCTCAACCCACAATGAGCAGTTCTTC - TRBJ2-1 - TRBV27
CASSKTGGETYEQYF TGTGCCAGCAGCAAAACGGGGGGGGAGACCTACGAGCAGTACTTC - TRBJ2-7 - TRBV21-1
CASSQGASGSYEQFF TGCGCCAGCAGCCAGGGCGCTAGCGGGAGCTATGAGCAGTTCTTC TRBD2 TRBJ2-1 - TRBV4-3
CASSDNRGELPHEQYF TGTGCCAGCAGTGATAACAGGGGAGAACTTCCGCACGAGCAGTACTTC TRBD1 TRBJ2-7 - TRBV6-1
CASSPGTTYGYTF TGTGCCAGCAGTCCCGGGACAACATATGGCTACACCTTC - TRBJ1-2 once TRBV27
CASSTIPPSTDTQYF TGTGCCAGTTCGACTATCCCTCCTAGCACAGATACGCAGTATTTT - TRBJ2-3 - TRBV6-5
CASSLQGTSGGNEQYF TGTGCCAGCAGCTTGCAAGGGACTAGCGGGGGTAACGAGCAGTACTTC TRBD2 TRBJ2-7 - TRBV7-9
CASSLGRAGVEAFF TGTGCCAGCAGCCTTGGGAGGGCAGGGGTAGAAGCTTTCTTT - TRBJ1-1 - TRBV27
CASSLGGSGNTIYF TGTGCCAGCAGCTTAGGGGGCTCTGGAAACACCATATATTTT - TRBJ1-3 - TRBV5-6
CASKPSGTSYEQYF TGTGCCAGTAAGCCTAGCGGGACCTCCTACGAGCAGTACTTC TRBD2 TRBJ2-7 - TRBV19
CASSLDGTQAYEQYF TGTGCCAGCAGCTTAGACGGGACTCAAGCCTACGAGCAGTACTTC - TRBJ2-7 - TRBV13
CASSTRGRLAGGSYNEQFF TGTGCCAGTAGTACCAGGGGGAGGCTAGCGGGAGGGTCCTACAATGAGCAGTTCTTC TRBD2 TRBJ2-1 - TRBV19
CASLGGTGNTIYF TGTGCCAGCCTCGGGGGGACCGGCAACACCATATATTTT - TRBJ1-3 - TRBV2
CASSLEMTPETQFF TGTGCCAGCAGCTTAGAGATGACTCCCGAAACACAGTTCTTC - TRBJ2-1 - TRBV7-2
CASSLTLSYGYTF TGCGCCAGCAGCTTAACTTTGTCCTATGGCTACACCTTC - TRBJ1-2 - TRBV4-1
CASFIAEAFF TGTGCCAGCTTTATCGCTGAAGCTTTCTTT - TRBJ1-1 many TRBV2
CASSLVTGGRSYNEQFF TGTGCCAGCAGCTTAGTAACAGGGGGCCGTTCCTACAATGAGCAGTTCTTC TRBD1 TRBJ2-1 - TRBV7-9
CASSQGDKIDYGYTF TGCGCCAGCAGCCAGGGAGACAAGATCGATTATGGCTACACCTTC - TRBJ1-2 - TRBV4-1
CASSLGNRDTGELFF TGTGCCAGCAGCTTAGGAAACAGGGACACCGGGGAGCTGTTTTTT - TRBJ2-2 medium-sized TRBV7-9